One sample yielded the 8 T cell receptor beta chains listed below, sequenced in a study of early T cells in non-severe SARS-CoV-2 infection. TCRdb itself ran the 5' RACE reads through MiXCR, one entry per CDR3 protein. The sample carries tens of thousands of distinct CDR3 sequences, around 6.5% recorded once. The specimen comprised whole blood, sampled at baseline. The origin of the receptors is an adult who was a healthcare worker with PCR-confirmed SARS-CoV-2 infection or an uninfected control (not recorded which).

The chain recombines TRBV12-3 or TRBV12-4 with TRBJ2-5; 9 nucleotides line up with TRBD2. The CDR3 is 13 residues long. V trimming: 5 bases; J trimming: 4 bases; junction bases outside the gene matches: 2. CDR3: CASSRSGRETQYF. CDR3 DNA: TGTGCCAGCAGTCGTAGCGGGAGAGAGACCCAGTACTTC.

This clonotype has ten or more counts. The genes are TRBV29-1 and TRBJ1-1, with TRBD1 matching over 8 bases. The germline CDR1 and CDR2 sequences are SQVTM and ANQGSEA. Trimming removed 5 bases from V and 8 bases from J; junction bases left unmatched: 4. This CDR3 has 11 amino acids. CDR3 sequence reads: CSVFWDREAFF. As DNA, the CDR3 is TGCAGCGTTTTTTGGGACAGGGAAGCTTTCTTT.

This clonotype was counted between two and nine times. The chain couples TRBV14 to TRBJ2-2; TRBD1 or TRBD2 may be the D gene (5 bases each). The CDR3 is made up of 13 amino acids. Trimming left V 4 bases short and J 6 bases short, with 9 bases between. Germline V gives CDR1 SGHDN, CDR2 FVKESK. Written as DNA, the CDR3 is TGTGCCAGCAGCCGGCCGGGGCCCGGGGAGCTGTTTTTT. Protein: CASSRPGPGELFF.

In its sample, this clonotype was seen many times. The chain employs TRBV7-3 and TRBJ2-7; the D is unclear. The CDR3 loop spans 15 amino acids. V gave up 1 base and J gave up 0 bases, with 10 bases separating them. The germline V gene encodes CDR1 SGHTA and CDR2 FQGTGA. CDR3 protein: CASSLRVDSSYEQYF. The DNA of the CDR3 is TGTGCCAGCAGCTTAAGGGTTGATAGCTCCTACGAGCAGTACTTC.

A remark on this clonotype: This clone may be a read error of a much larger clone one base away. V and J are TRBV7-8 and TRBJ2-3; D may be TRBD2 (7 bases). Germline lookup yields CDR1 SGHVS and CDR2 FQNEAQ. The CDR3 length is 16 residues. The germline V and J ends were trimmed by 0 bases and 6 bases, with 16 bases remaining between them. The CDR3 DNA reads TGTGCCAGCAGCTTAGCGCTGTCAAGGGGGGGGGATACGCAGTATTTT. This sequence encodes CASSLALSRGGDTQYF.

The genes are TRBV6-2 or TRBV6-3 and TRBJ2-3, with a weak D call TRBD2 (6 bases). Trimming removed 3 bases from V and 2 bases from J, with 12 bases in between. CDR1 is MNHEY and CDR2 is SVGEGT in the germline V gene. The CDR3 length is 15 residues. The CDR3 coding sequence is TGTGCCAGCAGTTATTTTGGCGGGATCACAGATACGCAGTATTTT. It specifies CASSYFGGITDTQYF.

In this sample, this clonotype turned up a few times. CDR3 loop: CASSDTGAKNTEAFF. DNA for the CDR3: TGTGCCAGCAGTGACACAGGGGCGAAGAACACTGAAGCTTTCTTT. The chain carries TRBV12-3 or TRBV12-4 and TRBJ1-1, with 7 nucleotides matching TRBD1. This CDR3 comprises 15 residues. The ends lost 5 bases at V and 1 base at J; junction bases unmatched: 7.

The gene calls are TRBV7-2 and TRBJ2-7; maybe TRBD2 (5 bases). Trimming left V 3 bases short and J 2 bases short, with 11 bases between. Germline CDR1 and CDR2: SGHTA and FQGNSA. CDR3 length equals 14 residues. CDR3 bases: TGTGCCAGCAGCTTGGAAGGAGGAACCTACGAGCAGTACTTC. It translates to CASSLEGGTYEQYF.